Listed below are T cell receptor beta chains from one sample, sequenced in a study of OX40 agonist ivuxolimab in advanced cancers. TCRdb keeps only in-frame clones here, not all; method: immunoSEQ multiplex PCR. The sample consists of tens of thousands of clones, 88% of them appearing once. The sample was CD4+ or CD8+ T cells sorted from blood, taken in a trial of the OX40 agonist ivuxolimab. These receptors came from an adult with an advanced solid tumor such as melanoma, head and neck, liver or kidney cancer. Each CDR3 is given with its conserved first and last residue. A D gene is named only where the DNA matches it firmly. Size tells how often a clone was seen (once, few, many) or the class of an expanded clone, and some rows leave it out.

J,D,V,size,DNA,CDR3
TRBJ1-5,TRBD1,TRBV6-6,.,TGTGCCAGCAAGGGGGACAGAAACAGTCAGCCCCAGCATTTT,CASKGDRNSQPQHF
TRBJ2-3,.,TRBV19,.,TGTGCCAGTAGTACCTTAGTAATCGGCACAGATACGCAGTATTTT,CASSTLVIGTDTQYF
TRBJ2-3,.,TRBV5-6,.,TGTGCCAGCAGCTTGGCCCTTCAGGGTAGCACAGATACGCAGTATTTT,CASSLALQGSTDTQYF
TRBJ1-4,TRBD1,TRBV6-5,.,TGTGCCAGCAGAGAAACGGGACAGGGGAATGAAAAACTGTTTTTT,CASRETGQGNEKLFF
TRBJ2-3,TRBD2,TRBV7-8,.,TGTGCCAGCAGCTTGCGGGAGCCCTATTCGAGCACAGATACGCAGTATTTT,CASSLREPYSSTDTQYF
TRBJ2-6,.,TRBV6-1,few,TGTGCCAGCAGTGAAGCTTACGGAGTGGTTTCTGGGGCCAACGTCCTGACTTTC,CASSEAYGVVSGANVLTF
TRBJ2-3,TRBD2,TRBV30,.,TGTGCCTGGAGTGTAGCGGGAGTAGATACGCAGTATTTT,CAWSVAGVDTQYF
TRBJ2-3,TRBD1,TRBV11-2,.,TGTGCCAGCAGCTTAACAGGGGGCGCAGATACGCAGTATTTT,CASSLTGGADTQYF
TRBJ2-7,TRBD2,TRBV29-1,.,TGCAGCGTTAGACTAGCCCCCGCAGAGCAGTACTTC,CSVRLAPAEQYF
TRBJ2-5,.,TRBV7-6,.,TGTGCCAGCAGCTTTTTAGGATCCGGGAGAGGGCGGACCCAGTACTTC,CASSFLGSGRGRTQYF
TRBJ2-3,.,TRBV9,.,TGTGCCAGCAGCGCCTTTACAGATACGCAGTATTTT,CASSAFTDTQYF
TRBJ1-1,.,TRBV28,.,TGTGCCAGTATAACTGGGACTGAAGCTTTCTTT,CASITGTEAFF
TRBJ1-2,TRBD1,TRBV20-1,.,TGCAGTGCTAGACAGGGGGGAGGCTACACCTTC,CSARQGGGYTF
TRBJ1-5,.,TRBV6-5,.,TGTGCCAGCAAGGCAGATCGGCAATCCGTCCCCCAGCATTTT,CASKADRQSVPQHF
TRBJ1-2,.,TRBV29-1,.,TGCAGCGTCAGGACAACTAACTATGGCTACACCTTC,CSVRTTNYGYTF
TRBJ2-3,.,TRBV14,.,TGTGCCAGCAGCCAGATAAGTTCAGCTAGCACAGATACGCAGTATTTT,CASSQISSASTDTQYF
TRBJ1-2,.,TRBV5-1,once,TGCGCCAGCAGCGCCCAACAGGGCCCCAGTGGCTACACCTTC,CASSAQQGPSGYTF
TRBJ2-7,TRBD2,TRBV9,.,TGTGCCAGCAGCCTTGCGCCTAGCGGGAGGTTGTCCTACGAGCAGTACTTC,CASSLAPSGRLSYEQYF
TRBJ2-4,.,TRBV7-2,.,TGTGCCAGCAGCCCGACGACCGGGGGAGTTCAGTACTTC,CASSPTTGGVQYF
TRBJ2-2,.,TRBV19,.,TGTGCCAGTATTGGTCACACCGGGGAGCTGTTTTTT,CASIGHTGELFF
TRBJ2-7,TRBD1,TRBV2,.,TGTGCCAGCAGGGACAGGGAGCGGGAGCAGTACTTC,CASRDREREQYF
TRBJ2-1,TRBD2,TRBV7-8,once,TGTGCCAGCAGCTTAGTACTAGCGGGAGTCTATGAGCAGTTCTTC,CASSLVLAGVYEQFF
TRBJ1-5,.,TRBV1,.,TGCACCAGCAGCCAAGATACCGACAGGGTATCAGGTCAGCCCCAGCATTTT,CTSSQDTDRVSGQPQHF
TRBJ2-7,TRBD2,TRBV25-1,.,TGTGCCAGCAGTGATACTAGCGGGAGGTCTCGAGGCGAGCAGTACTTC,CASSDTSGRSRGEQYF